This T cell receptor beta chain came from a study of blood T cell repertoires in COVID-19. Turning to the study itself: The United States, Italy and Spain supplied acute and convalescent COVID-19 samples. T cells, B-cell-depleted T cells, or PBMCs supplied cDNA or gDNA.

In the authors' methods: For nucleated cells, counts were estimated from reference gene primer amplification. Profiling relied on immunoSEQ multiplex PCR, and the TCRdb table lists in-frame clones only, not all of them. V and J calls and clone size are those listed in that table; D and trimming were worked out from the DNA. The sample holds 90,000 to 130,000 clones, 82% seen once. Germline assignment: CDR1 MNHEY and CDR2 SVGAGI. After removal of 5 bases from V and 5 bases from J, the junction contained 7 bases not matched to a gene. The CDR3 is 14 amino acids. This sequence originates from a woman aged 55-69 years with acute or convalescent COVID-19. The sample comprised peripheral blood. This sequence joins TRBV6-5 and TRBJ2-7; TRBD1 matches 9 bases. The CDR3: CASSHGQGIHEQYF. In nucleotides, the CDR3 is TGTGCCAGCAGTCACGGACAGGGGATCCACGAGCAGTACTTC.